These 3 T cell receptor beta chains share one sample of origin, sequenced in a study of metastatic and nonmetastatic thyroid tumors. None of the patients had undergone any treatment ahead of thyroid surgery. TCRdb called clones again from the PCR reads with MiXCR. Seen here are 35,000 to 45,000 clones, 3% to 3.5% observed once, and the top ten hold approximately 10%. The material sequenced was blood. All receptors derive from a female donor with papillary thyroid cancer or a benign thyroid nodule (not recorded which). Some clones in this sample may be carry-over from other donors' samples.

The chain is built from TRBV5-1 and TRBJ2-1, with 10 nucleotides matching TRBD1. In germline, CDR1 is SGHRS, CDR2 YFSETQ. With V trimmed by 3 bases and J by 4 bases, 7 bases remained unmatched. The CDR3 is 16 amino acids. DNA of the CDR3: TGCGCCAGCAGCTCCTCGGGACAGGGGACTTACAATGAGCAGTTCTTC. Translation: CASSSSGQGTYNEQFF.

J is TRBJ1-6 and V is TRBV7-8, with D possibly matching TRBD1 (5 bases). V lost 1 base to trimming and J lost 1 base, with 11 bases between them. The CDR3 contains 17 residues. The germline CDR1 and CDR2 sequences are SGHVS and FQNEAQ. DNA for the CDR3: TGTGCCAGCAGCTTAGGTGGGGCCGGGTCCTATAATTCACCCCTCCACTTT. It is translated as CASSLGGAGSYNSPLHF.

This clone has just a few counts. The chain uses TRBV28 and TRBJ1-2; TRBD1 agrees at 7 bases. The CDR3 contains 13 residues. Germline trimming cut 6 bases from V and 6 bases from J; bases unmatched to any gene: 7. Germline assignment: CDR1 MDHEN and CDR2 SYDVKM. CDR3 bases: TGTGCCAGCAGGGACGACAGGGATAATGGCTACACCTTC. Amino acid sequence: CASRDDRDNGYTF.